A selection of T cell receptor beta chains follows, all from one sample in a study of blood T cell repertoires in COVID-19. TCRdb's table, derived via immunoSEQ multiplex PCR, lists solely in-frame clones and lacks some. The sample shows hundreds of thousands of clones, 80% to 85% of them seen only once. The specimen sequenced was peripheral blood. The receptors were sampled from a woman of 80 years or more with active or convalescent COVID-19. CDR3s include the opening cysteine and the closing phenylalanine or tryptophan. Fields, in order: V gene, D gene, J gene, clone size, CDR3 DNA, CDR3 protein. The D gene is left open where the match is weak. Clone size is stated in some rows and not others, as once, few, many or a class when expanded.

v_gene: TRBV19
d_gene: -
j_gene: TRBJ1-3
abundance: -
CDR3nt: TGTGCCAGTAGTAGGTTCATAGTAGGCGGTAGTTCTGGAAACACCATATATTTT
CDR3aa: CASSRFIVGGSSGNTIYF

v_gene: TRBV19
d_gene: -
j_gene: TRBJ2-7
abundance: -
CDR3nt: TGTGCCAGTAGTACTTACAGGGAGGGGACCTACGAGCAGTACTTC
CDR3aa: CASSTYREGTYEQYF

v_gene: TRBV10-3
d_gene: TRBD2
j_gene: TRBJ2-1
abundance: once
CDR3nt: TGTGCCTCACAGCCGGGACTAGCGGCCAATGAGCAGTTCTTC
CDR3aa: CASQPGLAANEQFF

v_gene: TRBV7-7
d_gene: TRBD1
j_gene: TRBJ2-5
abundance: -
CDR3nt: TGTGCTAGCAGCCCCGGGACAGGGAAAGAGACCCAGTACTTC
CDR3aa: CASSPGTGKETQYF

v_gene: TRBV11-2
d_gene: -
j_gene: TRBJ1-2
abundance: -
CDR3nt: TGTGCCAGCAGCTTATCAGGGGCCTATGGCTACACCTTC
CDR3aa: CASSLSGAYGYTF

v_gene: TRBV6-2/TRBV6-3
d_gene: -
j_gene: TRBJ1-2
abundance: -
CDR3nt: TGTGCCAGCAGTAACACGGACATCCCCCGTCTTGGCTACACCTTC
CDR3aa: CASSNTDIPRLGYTF

v_gene: TRBV5-1
d_gene: -
j_gene: TRBJ1-2
abundance: once
CDR3nt: TGCGCCAGCAGCTTGGGCGACACTAACTATGGCTACACCTTC
CDR3aa: CASSLGDTNYGYTF

v_gene: TRBV18
d_gene: -
j_gene: TRBJ2-7
abundance: once
CDR3nt: TGTGCCAGCTCACCACCGGGGACTCCGAACTACGAGCAGTACTTC
CDR3aa: CASSPPGTPNYEQYF

v_gene: TRBV9
d_gene: TRBD2
j_gene: TRBJ2-2
abundance: once
CDR3nt: TGTGCCAGCAGCGTAGAAGCGGGAGGGATCACCGGGGAGCTGTTTTTT
CDR3aa: CASSVEAGGITGELFF

v_gene: TRBV7-6
d_gene: -
j_gene: TRBJ2-7
abundance: -
CDR3nt: TGTGCCAGCAGCTTAGAGCCCGGGTACGAGCAGTACTTC
CDR3aa: CASSLEPGYEQYF

v_gene: TRBV30
d_gene: TRBD1
j_gene: TRBJ2-7
abundance: once
CDR3nt: TGTGCCTGGAGTGCCACAGACAGGGGCCGTTACGAGCAGTACTTC
CDR3aa: CAWSATDRGRYEQYF

v_gene: TRBV3-1/TRBV3-2
d_gene: TRBD1
j_gene: TRBJ2-2
abundance: few
CDR3nt: TGTGCCAGCAGCCAAGATGACGGACAGGGCCTCGGGGAGCTGTTTTTT
CDR3aa: CASSQDDGQGLGELFF

v_gene: TRBV2
d_gene: -
j_gene: TRBJ2-1
abundance: -
CDR3nt: TGTGCCAGCAGTGAAGCGCTTACGGTTGATGAGCAGTTCTTC
CDR3aa: CASSEALTVDEQFF

v_gene: TRBV28
d_gene: -
j_gene: TRBJ2-5
abundance: -
CDR3nt: TGTGCCAGCAGGGTCAGAGGAAGGAGAGAGACCCAGTACTTC
CDR3aa: CASRVRGRRETQYF

v_gene: TRBV7-6
d_gene: -
j_gene: TRBJ1-1
abundance: once
CDR3nt: TGTGCCAGCAGCTCGGAACAGGGCGGGAACACTGAAGCTTTCTTT
CDR3aa: CASSSEQGGNTEAFF

v_gene: TRBV4-1
d_gene: TRBD2
j_gene: TRBJ2-1
abundance: -
CDR3nt: TGCGCCAGCAGCCAAGACCGTAGCGGGACCAACTACAATGAGCAGTTCTTC
CDR3aa: CASSQDRSGTNYNEQFF

v_gene: TRBV18
d_gene: TRBD1
j_gene: TRBJ1-5
abundance: -
CDR3nt: TGTGCCAGCTCACCACGGATCAGGGGACAGGGGGATTCGAGGAGCAATCAGCCCCAGCATTTT
CDR3aa: CASSPRIRGQGDSRSNQPQHF

v_gene: TRBV5-6
d_gene: TRBD2
j_gene: TRBJ2-3
abundance: -
CDR3nt: TGTGCCAGCAGCAGGAGCGGGGGGGCCCCAGATACGCAGTATTTT
CDR3aa: CASSRSGGAPDTQYF

v_gene: TRBV6-5
d_gene: -
j_gene: TRBJ2-1
abundance: -
CDR3nt: TGTGCCAGCAGTTACCCTCCTCTCAATGAGCAGTTCTTC
CDR3aa: CASSYPPLNEQFF

v_gene: TRBV6-4
d_gene: TRBD2
j_gene: TRBJ2-1
abundance: -
CDR3nt: TGTGCCAGCAGTGCCGCGGGGGGTTGGAATGAGCAGTTCTTC
CDR3aa: CASSAAGGWNEQFF

v_gene: TRBV7-3
d_gene: TRBD1
j_gene: TRBJ1-4
abundance: -
CDR3nt: TGTGCCAGCAGCTCATACAGAGGGGGCGATGAAAAACTGTTTTTT
CDR3aa: CASSSYRGGDEKLFF

v_gene: TRBV11-2
d_gene: -
j_gene: TRBJ2-1
abundance: -
CDR3nt: TGTGCCAGCAGCAATAGGCCGGGGGTAGGGCTTTACAATGAGCAGTTCTTC
CDR3aa: CASSNRPGVGLYNEQFF

v_gene: TRBV5-6
d_gene: -
j_gene: TRBJ2-3
abundance: once
CDR3nt: TGTGCCAGCTTCTTGGCGAGAGTTGGTACGCAGTATTTT
CDR3aa: CASFLARVGTQYF

v_gene: TRBV18
d_gene: TRBD2
j_gene: TRBJ2-7
abundance: -
CDR3nt: TGTGCCAGCTCACCCAAAGCGGGAGGCGCCTACGAGCAGTACTTC
CDR3aa: CASSPKAGGAYEQYF

v_gene: TRBV10-3
d_gene: -
j_gene: TRBJ2-7
abundance: -
CDR3nt: TGTGCCATCAGTGAACTAGCAGGTGCCTACGAGCAGTACTTC
CDR3aa: CAISELAGAYEQYF

v_gene: TRBV4-2
d_gene: -
j_gene: TRBJ2-1
abundance: -
CDR3nt: TGTGCCAGCATGGGTCGGGGGTTGAGTGAGCAGTTCTTC
CDR3aa: CASMGRGLSEQFF

v_gene: TRBV6-2/TRBV6-3
d_gene: -
j_gene: TRBJ2-4
abundance: -
CDR3nt: TGTGCCAGCAGTTACTCTCGGGAACTAGCCAAAAACATTCAGTACTTC
CDR3aa: CASSYSRELAKNIQYF

v_gene: TRBV6-5
d_gene: -
j_gene: TRBJ2-3
abundance: -
CDR3nt: TGTGCCAGCAGGCACGGGGGGCGGGGAGATACGCAGTATTTT
CDR3aa: CASRHGGRGDTQYF

v_gene: TRBV7-9
d_gene: TRBD1
j_gene: TRBJ1-1
abundance: -
CDR3nt: TGTGCCAGCAGCCCCGACAGGGGGCTTTCTGAAGCTTTCTTT
CDR3aa: CASSPDRGLSEAFF

v_gene: TRBV18
d_gene: -
j_gene: TRBJ2-2
abundance: few
CDR3nt: TGTGCCAGCTCACCCCCGGGAAGCGGAGAGGACGGGGAGCTGTTTTTT
CDR3aa: CASSPPGSGEDGELFF

v_gene: TRBV7-2
d_gene: TRBD2
j_gene: TRBJ2-1
abundance: -
CDR3nt: TGTGCCAGCAGCGCATCCGCCGGGACTAGCGTCAATGAGCAGTTCTTC
CDR3aa: CASSASAGTSVNEQFF

v_gene: TRBV2
d_gene: -
j_gene: TRBJ1-6
abundance: -
CDR3nt: TGTGCCAGCAGTGAAGGCAGGGGCAATTCACCCCTCCACTTT
CDR3aa: CASSEGRGNSPLHF

v_gene: TRBV5-1
d_gene: TRBD1
j_gene: TRBJ2-5
abundance: -
CDR3nt: TGCGCCAGCAGGGAAGCACAGGGGGCGCATGGGACCCAGTACTTC
CDR3aa: CASREAQGAHGTQYF

v_gene: TRBV4-3
d_gene: -
j_gene: TRBJ2-3
abundance: once
CDR3nt: TGCGCCAGCAGCCAAGATCAGGTTTCGGATACGCAGTATTTT
CDR3aa: CASSQDQVSDTQYF

v_gene: TRBV27
d_gene: TRBD2
j_gene: TRBJ2-1
abundance: -
CDR3nt: TGTGCCAGCACTCCCGGGACTAGCCGTTTCTTTGGGTATGAGCAGTTCTTC
CDR3aa: CASTPGTSRFFGYEQFF

v_gene: TRBV28
d_gene: -
j_gene: TRBJ1-4
abundance: -
CDR3nt: TGTGCCAGCAGTCTTGGGGGGAGGGCCGAAAATGAAAAACTGTTTTTT
CDR3aa: CASSLGGRAENEKLFF